Listed below are T cell receptor beta chains from one sample, sequenced in a study of control samples from healthy donors and cancer patients. The data were produced by immunoSEQ multiplex PCR, yet TCRdb's version contains in-frame clones alone and is incomplete. The sample contains roughly 450,000 clones, about nine tenths of which appear only once. The sequencing input was PBMCs. The receptors originated from a man between 40 and 49 years old with head and neck cancer. Both conserved end residues are part of each CDR3. Fields, in order: J gene, V gene, CDR3 length, clone size, D gene, CDR3 protein, CDR3 DNA. A D gene is named only where the DNA matches it firmly. The size field is filled for only some rows; it gives once, few, many or a size class.

j_gene: TRBJ2-3; v_gene: TRBV20-1; len: 15; abundance: .; d_gene: .; CDR3aa: CSASDRWTSTDTQYF; CDR3nt: TGCAGTGCTAGTGACAGGTGGACTAGCACAGATACGCAGTATTTT
j_gene: TRBJ2-7; v_gene: TRBV11-2; len: 15; abundance: .; d_gene: TRBD2; CDR3aa: CASSGGLAGVSEQYF; CDR3nt: TGTGCCAGCAGCGGTGGACTAGCGGGAGTCTCCGAGCAGTACTTC
j_gene: TRBJ2-1; v_gene: TRBV11-3; len: 15; abundance: .; d_gene: .; CDR3aa: CASSTGGLSYNEQFF; CDR3nt: TGTGCCAGCAGCACCGGAGGGTTGTCCTACAATGAGCAGTTCTTC
j_gene: TRBJ1-1; v_gene: TRBV5-1; len: 14; abundance: .; d_gene: .; CDR3aa: CASSYGGMNTEAFF; CDR3nt: TGCGCCAGCAGCTACGGGGGGATGAACACTGAAGCTTTCTTT
j_gene: TRBJ1-6; v_gene: TRBV28; len: 16; abundance: .; d_gene: .; CDR3aa: CASSPTGSVSYSPLHF; CDR3nt: TGTGCCAGCAGTCCCACAGGGTCAGTGTCGTATTCACCCCTCCACTTT
j_gene: TRBJ2-3; v_gene: TRBV14; len: 16; abundance: .; d_gene: TRBD1; CDR3aa: CASSQEQGIRTDTQYF; CDR3nt: TGTGCCAGCAGCCAAGAACAGGGGATAAGGACAGATACGCAGTATTTT
j_gene: TRBJ2-7; v_gene: TRBV6-2/TRBV6-3; len: 12; abundance: .; d_gene: .; CDR3aa: CASRPLRGEQYF; CDR3nt: TGTGCCAGCAGGCCTTTGAGGGGCGAGCAGTACTTC
j_gene: TRBJ2-5; v_gene: TRBV13; len: 17; abundance: .; d_gene: TRBD2; CDR3aa: CASSQGLAGGRTETQYF; CDR3nt: TGTGCCAGCAGCCAAGGACTAGCGGGGGGGCGTACGGAGACCCAGTACTTC
j_gene: TRBJ2-1; v_gene: TRBV4-2; len: 16; abundance: .; d_gene: TRBD2; CDR3aa: CASSQDWTSGYNEQFF; CDR3nt: TGTGCCAGCAGCCAAGATTGGACTAGCGGTTACAATGAGCAGTTCTTC
j_gene: TRBJ2-7; v_gene: TRBV14; len: 16; abundance: once; d_gene: TRBD1; CDR3aa: CASSHPTGGLSYEQYF; CDR3nt: TGTGCCAGCAGCCATCCCACAGGGGGCCTTTCCTACGAGCAGTACTTC
j_gene: TRBJ1-1; v_gene: TRBV5-1; len: 16; abundance: .; d_gene: .; CDR3aa: CASSPGGARKDTEAFF; CDR3nt: TGCGCCAGCAGCCCTGGCGGGGCGAGGAAGGACACTGAAGCTTTCTTT
j_gene: TRBJ2-7; v_gene: TRBV30; len: 15; abundance: .; d_gene: .; CDR3aa: CAWSVGRISAYEQYF; CDR3nt: TGTGCCTGGAGTGTAGGACGGATCTCGGCCTACGAGCAGTACTTC
j_gene: TRBJ2-3; v_gene: TRBV30; len: 13; abundance: .; d_gene: .; CDR3aa: CASLKSSTDTQYF; CDR3nt: TGTGCCTCCCTAAAATCTAGCACAGATACGCAGTATTTT
j_gene: TRBJ2-2; v_gene: TRBV27; len: 13; abundance: .; d_gene: .; CDR3aa: CASRRGASGELFF; CDR3nt: TGTGCCAGCAGGAGGGGGGCGTCCGGGGAGCTGTTTTTT
j_gene: TRBJ1-1; v_gene: TRBV29-1; len: 11; abundance: .; d_gene: .; CDR3aa: CSGQEGTEAFF; CDR3nt: TGCAGCGGGCAAGAAGGCACTGAAGCTTTCTTT
j_gene: TRBJ2-2; v_gene: TRBV11-3; len: 13; abundance: .; d_gene: .; CDR3aa: CASSLDLTGELFF; CDR3nt: TGTGCCAGCAGCTTAGATTTGACCGGGGAGCTGTTTTTT
j_gene: TRBJ1-2; v_gene: TRBV19; len: 14; abundance: .; d_gene: TRBD1; CDR3aa: CASSIEGTGDGYTF; CDR3nt: TGTGCCAGTAGTATAGAAGGGACAGGAGACGGCTACACCTTC
j_gene: TRBJ1-2; v_gene: TRBV4-2; len: 16; abundance: .; d_gene: TRBD1; CDR3aa: CASSQAGQVEFVGYTF; CDR3nt: TGTGCCAGCAGCCAAGCTGGACAGGTAGAATTTGTCGGCTACACCTTC
j_gene: TRBJ1-2; v_gene: TRBV28; len: 16; abundance: .; d_gene: .; CDR3aa: CASSFRREGVESGYTF; CDR3nt: TGTGCCAGCAGTTTCCGCAGGGAGGGGGTAGAAAGTGGCTACACCTTC
j_gene: TRBJ2-1; v_gene: TRBV4-2; len: 16; abundance: once; d_gene: TRBD2; CDR3aa: CASSQVGTSGYNEQFF; CDR3nt: TGTGCCAGCAGCCAAGTCGGGACTAGCGGATACAATGAGCAGTTCTTC
j_gene: TRBJ1-6; v_gene: TRBV19; len: 13; abundance: few; d_gene: .; CDR3aa: CASSPGRISPLHF; CDR3nt: TGTGCCAGTAGTCCAGGAAGGATATCACCCCTCCACTTT
j_gene: TRBJ2-7; v_gene: TRBV7-9; len: 13; abundance: .; d_gene: .; CDR3aa: CASSLQGNYEQYF; CDR3nt: TGTGCCAGCAGCTTACAGGGGAACTACGAGCAGTACTTC
j_gene: TRBJ2-2; v_gene: TRBV5-8; len: 16; abundance: .; d_gene: TRBD2; CDR3aa: CASSLRLAGKSGELFF; CDR3nt: TGTGCCAGCAGCTTGAGGCTAGCGGGGAAATCCGGGGAGCTGTTTTTT
j_gene: TRBJ2-1; v_gene: TRBV15; len: 12; abundance: .; d_gene: .; CDR3aa: CATSRGYQEQFF; CDR3nt: TGTGCCACCAGCAGAGGATACCAAGAGCAGTTCTTC
j_gene: TRBJ1-2; v_gene: TRBV6-1; len: 14; abundance: .; d_gene: .; CDR3aa: CASSEQGDWYGYTF; CDR3nt: TGTGCCAGCAGTGAACAGGGTGACTGGTATGGCTACACCTTC
j_gene: TRBJ1-2; v_gene: TRBV6-5; len: 13; abundance: .; d_gene: .; CDR3aa: CATTGRPNYGYTF; CDR3nt: TGTGCCACGACGGGACGGCCGAACTATGGCTACACCTTC
j_gene: TRBJ1-1; v_gene: TRBV28; len: 14; abundance: .; d_gene: .; CDR3aa: CASSPPGSGTEAFF; CDR3nt: TGTGCCAGCAGTCCCCCGGGATCCGGCACTGAAGCTTTCTTT
j_gene: TRBJ2-3; v_gene: TRBV28; len: 16; abundance: .; d_gene: .; CDR3aa: CASSLRTLAGTDTQYF; CDR3nt: TGTGCCAGCAGTCTACGGACTTTAGCCGGCACAGATACGCAGTATTTT
j_gene: TRBJ1-2; v_gene: TRBV28; len: 13; abundance: .; d_gene: .; CDR3aa: CASSPPGGYGYTF; CDR3nt: TGTGCCAGCAGTCCCCCGGGGGGCTATGGCTACACCTTC
j_gene: TRBJ2-2; v_gene: TRBV11-2; len: 17; abundance: .; d_gene: TRBD2; CDR3aa: CASSPRVGGSNTGELFF; CDR3nt: TGTGCCAGCAGCCCCCGAGTCGGGGGGTCGAACACCGGGGAGCTGTTTTTT
j_gene: TRBJ2-7; v_gene: TRBV19; len: 14; abundance: .; d_gene: .; CDR3aa: CASRLGLGSYEQYF; CDR3nt: TGTGCCAGTAGGCTGGGGCTCGGTTCCTACGAGCAGTACTTC
j_gene: TRBJ2-2; v_gene: TRBV19; len: 15; abundance: .; d_gene: TRBD1; CDR3aa: CASRTQGADTGELFF; CDR3nt: TGTGCCAGTAGGACACAGGGGGCTGACACCGGGGAGCTGTTTTTT
j_gene: TRBJ1-6; v_gene: TRBV7-3; len: 14; abundance: .; d_gene: .; CDR3aa: CASSLRGANSPLHF; CDR3nt: TGTGCCAGCAGCCTCAGGGGCGCAAATTCACCCCTCCACTTT
j_gene: TRBJ1-4; v_gene: TRBV18; len: 15; abundance: .; d_gene: TRBD1; CDR3aa: CASSSRQGFDEKLFF; CDR3nt: TGTGCCAGCTCATCCCGACAGGGTTTCGATGAAAAACTGTTTTTT
j_gene: TRBJ1-5; v_gene: TRBV12-3/TRBV12-4; len: 13; abundance: .; d_gene: TRBD1; CDR3aa: CASSPDRGQPQHF; CDR3nt: TGTGCCAGCAGTCCGGACAGGGGTCAGCCCCAGCATTTT
j_gene: TRBJ2-7; v_gene: TRBV29-1; len: 12; abundance: .; d_gene: TRBD1; CDR3aa: CSVEGTGYEQYF; CDR3nt: TGCAGCGTTGAAGGGACAGGCTACGAGCAGTACTTC
j_gene: TRBJ2-1; v_gene: TRBV2; len: 16; abundance: .; d_gene: TRBD2; CDR3aa: CASTKMGLASNNEQFF; CDR3nt: TGTGCCAGCACCAAAATGGGACTAGCGAGTAACAATGAGCAGTTCTTC
j_gene: TRBJ2-3; v_gene: TRBV7-7; len: 15; abundance: .; d_gene: .; CDR3aa: CASSHQTADSDTQYF; CDR3nt: TGTGCTAGCAGCCACCAGACGGCAGATTCAGATACGCAGTATTTT
j_gene: TRBJ2-7; v_gene: TRBV5-4; len: 14; abundance: .; d_gene: TRBD1; CDR3aa: CASSPWDRGNEQYF; CDR3nt: TGTGCCAGCAGCCCCTGGGACAGGGGAAACGAGCAGTACTTC
j_gene: TRBJ2-6; v_gene: TRBV9; len: 16; abundance: .; d_gene: .; CDR3aa: CASSVFGSSGANVLTF; CDR3nt: TGTGCCAGCAGCGTATTTGGGTCTTCTGGGGCCAACGTCCTGACTTTC
j_gene: TRBJ1-2; v_gene: TRBV4-2; len: 16; abundance: .; d_gene: TRBD1; CDR3aa: CASSGDRGHYNYGYTF; CDR3nt: TGTGCCAGCAGCGGGGACAGGGGGCATTATAACTATGGCTACACCTTC
j_gene: TRBJ2-7; v_gene: TRBV4-1; len: 16; abundance: .; d_gene: TRBD1; CDR3aa: CASSLSTGTGTYEQYF; CDR3nt: TGCGCCAGCAGCCTTTCGACCGGGACAGGGACCTACGAGCAGTACTTC
j_gene: TRBJ2-1; v_gene: TRBV27; len: 15; abundance: .; d_gene: .; CDR3aa: CASSLGDGSYNEQFF; CDR3nt: TGTGCCAGCAGTTTGGGGGACGGCTCCTACAATGAGCAGTTCTTC
j_gene: TRBJ2-7; v_gene: TRBV28; len: 14; abundance: once; d_gene: TRBD1; CDR3aa: CATTIPGQGHEQYF; CDR3nt: TGTGCCACCACTATCCCGGGACAGGGGCACGAGCAGTACTTC
j_gene: TRBJ1-2; v_gene: TRBV6-1; len: 13; abundance: .; d_gene: .; CDR3aa: CASSEEGDNSLTF; CDR3nt: TGTGCCAGCAGTGAAGAGGGGGATAACTCACTCACCTTC
j_gene: TRBJ2-2; v_gene: TRBV10-1; len: 14; abundance: .; d_gene: TRBD1; CDR3aa: CASGTGENTGELFF; CDR3nt: TGCGCCAGTGGGACAGGCGAAAACACCGGGGAGCTGTTTTTT
j_gene: TRBJ1-6; v_gene: TRBV1; len: 17; abundance: .; d_gene: .; CDR3aa: CTSSRRLRGFYNSPLHF; CDR3nt: TGCACCAGCAGCCGACGCTTGAGGGGGTTCTATAATTCACCCCTCCACTTT
j_gene: TRBJ1-1; v_gene: TRBV30; len: 13; abundance: .; d_gene: .; CDR3aa: CAWTRGGRTEAFF; CDR3nt: TGTGCCTGGACCAGGGGCGGGCGCACTGAAGCTTTCTTT
j_gene: TRBJ1-2; v_gene: TRBV7-9; len: 14; abundance: .; d_gene: .; CDR3aa: CASSLGGEGYGYTF; CDR3nt: TGTGCCAGCAGCTTAGGGGGCGAAGGCTATGGCTACACCTTC
j_gene: TRBJ2-3; v_gene: TRBV5-1; len: 15; abundance: .; d_gene: .; CDR3aa: CASSLGGQSTDTQYF; CDR3nt: TGCGCCAGCAGCTTGGGTGGACAGTCCACAGATACGCAGTATTTT
j_gene: TRBJ1-5; v_gene: TRBV28; len: 15; abundance: .; d_gene: TRBD1; CDR3aa: CACRDRGLSNQPQHF; CDR3nt: TGTGCTTGCAGGGACAGGGGGCTTAGCAATCAGCCCCAGCATTTT
j_gene: TRBJ1-5; v_gene: TRBV30; len: 15; abundance: .; d_gene: .; CDR3aa: CAWRAPRFGNQPQHF; CDR3nt: TGTGCCTGGAGGGCTCCTAGGTTTGGGAATCAGCCCCAGCATTTT
j_gene: TRBJ2-5; v_gene: TRBV27; len: 14; abundance: .; d_gene: TRBD1; CDR3aa: CASSRQGNRETQYF; CDR3nt: TGTGCCAGCAGTCGACAGGGAAATCGGGAGACCCAGTACTTC
j_gene: TRBJ2-7; v_gene: TRBV3-1/TRBV3-2; len: 17; abundance: .; d_gene: TRBD2; CDR3aa: CASSHRLAGERSYEQYF; CDR3nt: TGTGCCAGCAGCCATCGACTAGCGGGAGAAAGGTCCTACGAGCAGTACTTC
j_gene: TRBJ2-1; v_gene: TRBV27; len: 16; abundance: once; d_gene: .; CDR3aa: CASSLGYPPGRNEQFF; CDR3nt: TGTGCCAGCAGTTTGGGCTACCCACCCGGGCGCAATGAGCAGTTCTTC
j_gene: TRBJ2-7; v_gene: TRBV6-2/TRBV6-3; len: 14; abundance: .; d_gene: TRBD1; CDR3aa: CASSQPGTGYEQYF; CDR3nt: TGTGCCAGCAGTCAACCCGGGACAGGCTACGAGCAGTACTTC
j_gene: TRBJ2-2; v_gene: TRBV7-2; len: 14; abundance: .; d_gene: .; CDR3aa: CASCGSANTGELFF; CDR3nt: TGTGCCAGCTGTGGGTCAGCGAACACCGGGGAGCTGTTTTTT